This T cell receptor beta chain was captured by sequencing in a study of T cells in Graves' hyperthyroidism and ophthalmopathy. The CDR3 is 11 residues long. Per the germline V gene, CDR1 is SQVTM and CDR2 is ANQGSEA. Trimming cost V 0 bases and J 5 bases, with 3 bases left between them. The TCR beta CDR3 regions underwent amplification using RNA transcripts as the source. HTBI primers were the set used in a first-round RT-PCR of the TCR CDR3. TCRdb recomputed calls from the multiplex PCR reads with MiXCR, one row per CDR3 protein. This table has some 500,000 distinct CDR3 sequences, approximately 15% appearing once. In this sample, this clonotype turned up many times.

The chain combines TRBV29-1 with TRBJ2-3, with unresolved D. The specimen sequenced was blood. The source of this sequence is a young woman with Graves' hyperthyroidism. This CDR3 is CSVEDGDTQYF. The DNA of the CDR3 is TGCAGCGTTGAAGATGGAGATACGCAGTATTTT.